This entry is about one T cell receptor beta chain. The antigen remains undetermined. This sample stems from a study of T cells after yellow fever vaccination. The CDR3 totals 13 residues. The V gene's germline CDR1 is LGHNA and CDR2 YSLEER. V lost 0 bases, J lost 5 bases, and 7 bases lay in between. The authors made TCR cDNA by 5'RACE template switching, adding a universal primer site and UMIs. TCRdb independently ran MiXCR on the 5' RACE reads; one entry per CDR3 protein. The data show about 120,000 distinct CDR3 sequences, with 7.5% to 10% seen just once and approximately 39% held by the top ten. Study findings and constraints: A minor fraction of clonotypes spanned both CD4 and CD8 compartments. FACS-sorted repertoires could contain abundant clonotypes contaminating from the bulk population.

The V gene is TRBV4-3, the J gene TRBJ1-1, with D perhaps matching TRBD1 (5 bases). The specimen comprised CD8+ T cells sorted from PBMCs, sampled on the day of the yellow fever booster vaccination. The clonotype originates from a man between 18 and 35 years old who received the YFV17D yellow fever vaccine. CDR3 sequence reads: CASSQDWGTEAFF. The CDR3 nucleotides are TGCGCCAGCAGCCAAGACTGGGGGACTGAAGCTTTCTTT.